What follows describes a single TCR beta chain. Its antigen is not known. PBMCs were cryopreserved, and roughly 2.1 micrograms of genomic DNA from them went into TCR beta libraries. The source of the sample is a study of cytotoxic CD8 clonotypes in ibrutinib-treated CLL. Overall study: For this cohort, patients were ten to twelve relapsed/refractory and 15 treatment-naive, while approximately 17 were IGHV unmutated. Findings and limits, study-wide: Among the clonotypes, public ones were uncommon and contracted or held stable on treatment.

Deep sequencing aimed at 1 in 200,000 to 1 in 1 million T cells' resolution. TCRdb's copy holds only in-frame clones and misses some; the assay was immunoSEQ multiplex PCR. Here the sample spans a few hundred thousand clones, about 80% being singletons. The CDR3 sequence is 13 residues long. V was shortened by 7 bases and J by 5 bases, with 14 bases between the two germline ends. In germline, CDR1 is MNHNY, CDR2 SVGAGI (reference sequence). This receptor was identified in a human donor with chronic lymphocytic leukemia. V is TRBV6-6 and J is TRBJ2-5; no clear D. Sequenced material: PBMCs, taken before ibrutinib treatment. CDR3 in DNA: TGTGCCAGCAAAACTCGGCTGAGGGAGACCCAGTACTTC. It codes for CASKTRLRETQYF.